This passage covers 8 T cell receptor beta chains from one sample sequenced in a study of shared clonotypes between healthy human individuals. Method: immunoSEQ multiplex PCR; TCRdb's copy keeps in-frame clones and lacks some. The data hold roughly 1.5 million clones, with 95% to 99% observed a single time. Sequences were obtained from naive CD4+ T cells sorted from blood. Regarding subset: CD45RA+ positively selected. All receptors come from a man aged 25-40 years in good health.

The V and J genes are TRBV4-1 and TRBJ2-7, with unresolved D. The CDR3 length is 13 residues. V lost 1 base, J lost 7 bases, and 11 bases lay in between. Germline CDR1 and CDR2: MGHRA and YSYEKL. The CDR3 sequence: CASSQALVGEQYF. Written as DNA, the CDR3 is TGCGCCAGCAGCCAAGCCCTGGTAGGAGAGCAGTACTTC.

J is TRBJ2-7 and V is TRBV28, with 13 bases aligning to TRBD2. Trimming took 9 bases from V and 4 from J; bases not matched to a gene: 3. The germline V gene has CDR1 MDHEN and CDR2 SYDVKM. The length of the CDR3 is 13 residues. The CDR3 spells CASGTSGVYEQYF. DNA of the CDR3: TGTGCCAGTGGGACTAGCGGGGTTTACGAGCAGTACTTC.

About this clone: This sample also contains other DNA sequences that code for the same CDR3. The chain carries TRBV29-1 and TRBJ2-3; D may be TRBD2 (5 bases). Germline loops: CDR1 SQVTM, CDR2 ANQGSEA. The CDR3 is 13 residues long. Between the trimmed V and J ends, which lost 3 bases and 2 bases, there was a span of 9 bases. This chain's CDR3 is CSVEGRLTDTQYF. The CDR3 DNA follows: TGCAGCGTTGAGGGGAGACTCACAGATACGCAGTATTTT.

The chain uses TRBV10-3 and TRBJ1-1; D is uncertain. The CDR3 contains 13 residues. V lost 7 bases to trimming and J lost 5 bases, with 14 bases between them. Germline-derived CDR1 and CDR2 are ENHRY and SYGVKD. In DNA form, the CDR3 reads TGTGCCATCAAGCAGAACTCGGGGACTGAAGCTTTCTTT. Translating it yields CAIKQNSGTEAFF.

In DNA form, the CDR3 reads TGTGCCAGCAGCGTAAAGCCCGGGCCCCACCCAATCAAGGAGTTCTTC. This sequence encodes CASSVKPGPHPIKEFF. The rearrangement links TRBV9 to TRBJ2-1; no firm D call. Germline V gene sequence: CDR1 SGDLS, CDR2 YYNGEE. There are 16 residues in the CDR3. The V end lost 1 base, the J end lost 14 bases, and 25 bases lay between the germline ends.

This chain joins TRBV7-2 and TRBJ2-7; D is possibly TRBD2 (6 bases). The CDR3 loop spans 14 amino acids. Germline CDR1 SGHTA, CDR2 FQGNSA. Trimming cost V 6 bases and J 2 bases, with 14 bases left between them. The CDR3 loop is CASSPEGGPYEQYF. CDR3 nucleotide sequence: TGTGCCAGCAGTCCAGAAGGAGGGCCCTACGAGCAGTACTTC.

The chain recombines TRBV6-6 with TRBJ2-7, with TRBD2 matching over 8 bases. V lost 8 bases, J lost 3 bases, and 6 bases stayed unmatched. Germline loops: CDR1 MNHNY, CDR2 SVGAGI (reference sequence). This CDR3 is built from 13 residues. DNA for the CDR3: TGTGCCAGCCTCGGGACTAGTGACTACGAGCAGTACTTC. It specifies CASLGTSDYEQYF.

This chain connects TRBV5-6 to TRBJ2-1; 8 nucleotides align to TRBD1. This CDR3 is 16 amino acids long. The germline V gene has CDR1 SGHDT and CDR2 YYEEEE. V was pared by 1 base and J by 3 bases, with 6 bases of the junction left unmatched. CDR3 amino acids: CASSLWVTGDYNEQFF. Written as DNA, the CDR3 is TGTGCCAGCAGCTTGTGGGTGACAGGGGACTACAATGAGCAGTTCTTC.